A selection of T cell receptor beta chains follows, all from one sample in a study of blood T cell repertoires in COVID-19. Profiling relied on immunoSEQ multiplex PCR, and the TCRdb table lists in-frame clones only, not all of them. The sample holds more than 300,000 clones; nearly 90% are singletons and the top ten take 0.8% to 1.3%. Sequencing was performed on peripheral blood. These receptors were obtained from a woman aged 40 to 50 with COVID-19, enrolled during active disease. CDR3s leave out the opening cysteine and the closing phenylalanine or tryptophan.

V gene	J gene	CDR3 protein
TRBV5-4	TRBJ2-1	ASSPWDQGNEQF
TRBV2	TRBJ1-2	ASSERGNYNGYT
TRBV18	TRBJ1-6	ASSPGQGAHSPLH
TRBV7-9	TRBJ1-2	ASSLENESYGYT
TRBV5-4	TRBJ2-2	ASRSQGVSRGAGELF
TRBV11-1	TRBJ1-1	ASSSQTGGASEAF
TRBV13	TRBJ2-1	ASSPSRTGNEQF
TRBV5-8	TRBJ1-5	ASSLGPKRQGLVSNQPQH
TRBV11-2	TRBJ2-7	ASSLSSYSYEQY
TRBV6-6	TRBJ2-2	ASTRTGPVLNTGELF
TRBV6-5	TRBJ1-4	ASRRTGQNEKLF
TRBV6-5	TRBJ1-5	ASSYKPGGNQPQH
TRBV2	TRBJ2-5	ASGETGIKETQY
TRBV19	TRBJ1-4	ASSIPVATNEKLF
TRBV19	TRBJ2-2	ASGTPLNTGELF
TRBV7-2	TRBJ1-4	ASSSQGREKLF
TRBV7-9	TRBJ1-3	ASSFLGQGESGNTIY
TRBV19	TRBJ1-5	ASTLRGRSNQPQH
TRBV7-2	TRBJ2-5	ASSLRPGLAGEETQY
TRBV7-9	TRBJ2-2	ASSPGLGSHYGELF
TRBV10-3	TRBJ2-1	AISESSGNNEQF
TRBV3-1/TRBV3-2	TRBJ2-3	ASSSRTKDTQY
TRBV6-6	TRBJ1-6	ASSTRQVDNSPLH
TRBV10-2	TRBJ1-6	ASSLDGQGKGSPLH
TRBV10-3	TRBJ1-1	AISAVGRDTEAF
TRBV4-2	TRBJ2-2	ASSRELRGTGELF
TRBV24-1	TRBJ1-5	ATSEQGQPQH
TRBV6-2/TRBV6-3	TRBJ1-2	ASSYPRSYGYT
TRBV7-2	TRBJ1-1	AIQNVGRTEAF
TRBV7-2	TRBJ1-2	ASSLGGGNYGYT
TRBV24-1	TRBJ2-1	ATSDLYHNEQF
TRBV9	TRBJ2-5	ASSPTSGGFQETQY
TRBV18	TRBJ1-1	ASSPLRTGGNEYTEAF
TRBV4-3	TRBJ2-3	ASSQVRGPSTDTQY
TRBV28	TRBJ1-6	ASSFVDRSNSPLH
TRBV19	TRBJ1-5	ASSIDLRASSQRQPQH
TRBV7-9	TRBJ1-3	ASSYGTYSGNTIY
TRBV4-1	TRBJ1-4	ASSQGDSRALF
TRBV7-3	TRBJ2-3	ASSLNGRSDTQY
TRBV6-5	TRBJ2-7	ASRTRQHSSYEQY
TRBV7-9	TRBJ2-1	ASSQSGMLYNEQF
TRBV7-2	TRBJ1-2	ASSYSTNYGYT
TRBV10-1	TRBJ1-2	ASSEPPPEGTGHYGYT
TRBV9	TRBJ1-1	ASSPTAAMNTEAF
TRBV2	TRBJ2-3	ASPAGDSTDTQY
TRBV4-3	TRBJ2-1	ASSQAIDRSSYNEQF
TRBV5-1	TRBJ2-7	ASSLTPGSYEQY
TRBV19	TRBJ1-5	ASSTVVEQPQH
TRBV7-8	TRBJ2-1	ASTRRGGAYNEQF
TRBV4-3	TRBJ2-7	ASSQDMAVSSYEQY
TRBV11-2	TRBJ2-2	ASSLGQGIYTGELF
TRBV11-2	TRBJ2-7	ASSYPLGTAYEQY
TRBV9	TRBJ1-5	ASSTGQGPQPQH
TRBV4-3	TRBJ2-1	ASSQVASGNNEQF
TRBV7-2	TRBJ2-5	ASSLARVLQVDQY
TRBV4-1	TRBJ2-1	ASSQAPLAGGSYNEQF
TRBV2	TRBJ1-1	ASRKTVIRRGKPGQGTEAF
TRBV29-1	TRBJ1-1	SGWQGHTEAF
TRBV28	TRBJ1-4	ASSSRDRGEEKLF
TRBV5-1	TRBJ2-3	ASSSGQGSPDTQY